Listed below are T cell receptor beta chains from one sample, sequenced in a study of cytomegalovirus exposure and HLA in healthy donors. Only in-frame clones appear in the TCRdb table, and some are missing; sequencing was by immunoSEQ multiplex PCR. The sample yields 140,000 to 150,000 clones, roughly 78% seen once. The sample consisted of PBMCs. The receptors were sampled from a man in his forties in good health and CMV-seropositive. The CDR3 runs from the conserved cysteine through the conserved F or W. The order of the fields is CDR3 protein, V gene, J gene.

cdr3_aa: CASSPSGPSTDTQYF
v_call: TRBV9
j_call: TRBJ2-3

cdr3_aa: CASRPGQMNTKAFF
v_call: TRBV28
j_call: TRBJ1-1

cdr3_aa: CASSAPGQGASGELFF
v_call: TRBV7-3
j_call: TRBJ2-2

cdr3_aa: CASSLGGRANEQFF
v_call: TRBV5-5
j_call: TRBJ2-1

cdr3_aa: CASSLSSYSGGTGNTGELFF
v_call: TRBV27
j_call: TRBJ2-2

cdr3_aa: CASSSRPRDTEAFF
v_call: TRBV6-1
j_call: TRBJ1-1

cdr3_aa: CASSLSTGNQETQYF
v_call: TRBV5-5
j_call: TRBJ2-5

cdr3_aa: CASIPTRAPTLNYGYTF
v_call: TRBV19
j_call: TRBJ1-2

cdr3_aa: CASSRDNGEETQYF
v_call: TRBV2
j_call: TRBJ2-5

cdr3_aa: CAWSPPFGTGGNAGELFF
v_call: TRBV30
j_call: TRBJ2-2

cdr3_aa: CASSLIPGNYGYTF
v_call: TRBV7-2
j_call: TRBJ1-2

cdr3_aa: CASSQDHRGGVDTQYF
v_call: TRBV4-1
j_call: TRBJ2-3

cdr3_aa: CASSLGGNSPYNEQFF
v_call: TRBV7-8
j_call: TRBJ2-1

cdr3_aa: CASSLVKDHYEQYF
v_call: TRBV7-2
j_call: -

cdr3_aa: CASSSTGPGNGYTF
v_call: TRBV6-6
j_call: TRBJ1-2

cdr3_aa: CASSYSGQGGYGYTF
v_call: TRBV6-5
j_call: TRBJ1-2

cdr3_aa: CASSQDGTSGRTDTQYF
v_call: TRBV4-1
j_call: TRBJ2-3

cdr3_aa: CASSQTGIGQPQHF
v_call: TRBV7-2
j_call: TRBJ1-5

cdr3_aa: CAWSPGGGIWQYF
v_call: TRBV30
j_call: TRBJ2-7

cdr3_aa: CASSLGSGTNRAEQYF
v_call: TRBV7-6
j_call: TRBJ2-7

cdr3_aa: CASSSGLAGATDTQYF
v_call: TRBV7-9
j_call: TRBJ2-3

cdr3_aa: CASSPLTSTDTQYF
v_call: TRBV7-9
j_call: TRBJ2-3

cdr3_aa: CASSSGQRLSTDTQYF
v_call: TRBV5-4
j_call: TRBJ2-3

cdr3_aa: CASSRKTGGSLAGGTDTQYF
v_call: TRBV4-2
j_call: TRBJ2-3

cdr3_aa: CSGGLDQETQYF
v_call: TRBV29-1
j_call: TRBJ2-5

cdr3_aa: CASSLMKELPYEQYF
v_call: TRBV7-2
j_call: TRBJ2-7

cdr3_aa: CASSMGGDGRYEQYF
v_call: TRBV19
j_call: TRBJ2-7

cdr3_aa: CASSPRRTSEYPYNEQFF
v_call: TRBV9
j_call: TRBJ2-1

cdr3_aa: CASSPREAKNIQYF
v_call: TRBV7-8
j_call: TRBJ2-4